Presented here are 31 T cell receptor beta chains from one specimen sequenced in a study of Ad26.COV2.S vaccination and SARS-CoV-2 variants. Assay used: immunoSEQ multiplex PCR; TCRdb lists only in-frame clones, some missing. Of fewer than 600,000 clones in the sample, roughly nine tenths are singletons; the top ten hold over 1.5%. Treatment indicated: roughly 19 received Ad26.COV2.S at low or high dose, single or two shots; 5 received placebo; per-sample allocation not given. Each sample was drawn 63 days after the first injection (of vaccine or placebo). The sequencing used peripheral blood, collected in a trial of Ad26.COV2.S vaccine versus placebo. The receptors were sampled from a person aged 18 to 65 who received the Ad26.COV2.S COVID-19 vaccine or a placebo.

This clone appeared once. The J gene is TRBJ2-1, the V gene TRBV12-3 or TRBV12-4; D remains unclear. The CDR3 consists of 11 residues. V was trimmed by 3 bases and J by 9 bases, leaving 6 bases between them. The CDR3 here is CASSLWVEQFF. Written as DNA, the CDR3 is TGTGCCAGCAGTTTGTGGGTTGAGCAGTTCTTC.

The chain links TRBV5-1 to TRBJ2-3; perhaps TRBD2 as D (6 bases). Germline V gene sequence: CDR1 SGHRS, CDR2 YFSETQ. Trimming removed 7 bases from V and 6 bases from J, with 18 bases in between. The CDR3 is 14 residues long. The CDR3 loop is CASCWREGSDTQYF. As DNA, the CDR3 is TGCGCCAGCTGTTGGCGGGAAGGGTCGGATACGCAGTATTTT.

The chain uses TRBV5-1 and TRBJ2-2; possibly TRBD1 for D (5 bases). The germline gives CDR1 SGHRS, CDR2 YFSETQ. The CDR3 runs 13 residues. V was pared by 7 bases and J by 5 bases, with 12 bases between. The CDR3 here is CASLQDTTGELFF. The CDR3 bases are TGCGCCAGCCTCCAGGACACGACCGGGGAGCTGTTTTTT.

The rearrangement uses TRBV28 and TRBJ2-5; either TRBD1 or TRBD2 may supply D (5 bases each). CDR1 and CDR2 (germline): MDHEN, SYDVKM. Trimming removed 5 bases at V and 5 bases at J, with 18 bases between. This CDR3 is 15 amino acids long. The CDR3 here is CASSAPGHRGETQYF. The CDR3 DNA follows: TGTGCCAGCAGTGCCCCCGGACACAGAGGGGAGACCCAGTACTTC.

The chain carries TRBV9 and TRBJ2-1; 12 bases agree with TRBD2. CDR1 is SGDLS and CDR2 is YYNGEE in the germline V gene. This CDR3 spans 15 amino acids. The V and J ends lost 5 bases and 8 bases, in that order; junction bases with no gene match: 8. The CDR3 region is CASSALAGGGHEQFF. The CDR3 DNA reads TGTGCCAGCAGTGCCCTAGCGGGAGGGGGTCATGAGCAGTTCTTC.

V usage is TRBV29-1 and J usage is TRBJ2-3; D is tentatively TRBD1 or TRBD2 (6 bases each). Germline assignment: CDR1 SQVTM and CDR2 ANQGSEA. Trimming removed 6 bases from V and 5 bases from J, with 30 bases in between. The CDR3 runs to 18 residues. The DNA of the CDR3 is TGCAGCGTCAAAAAGGGGGTAAAGGGGGGAGAATCAGGAGATACGCAGTATTTT. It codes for CSVKKGVKGGESGDTQYF.

The CDR3 DNA sequence: TGTGCCAGCAGTTTACGGACCTCGAAGGGCACAGATACGCAGTATTTT. Translating gives CASSLRTSKGTDTQYF. This chain links TRBV27 with TRBJ2-3; D not resolved. Germline V gene sequence: CDR1 MNHEY, CDR2 SMNVEV (reference sequence). V dropped 2 bases and J dropped 1 base, with 13 bases sitting between them. CDR3 length equals 16 residues.

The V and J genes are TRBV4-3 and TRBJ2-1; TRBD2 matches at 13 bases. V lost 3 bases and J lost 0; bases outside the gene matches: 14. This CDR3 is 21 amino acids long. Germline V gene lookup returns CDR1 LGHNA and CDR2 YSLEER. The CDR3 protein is CASSQVGPTSGGSPSYNEQFF. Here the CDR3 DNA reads TGCGCCAGCAGCCAGGTGGGGCCGACTAGCGGGGGGTCCCCCTCCTACAATGAGCAGTTCTTC.

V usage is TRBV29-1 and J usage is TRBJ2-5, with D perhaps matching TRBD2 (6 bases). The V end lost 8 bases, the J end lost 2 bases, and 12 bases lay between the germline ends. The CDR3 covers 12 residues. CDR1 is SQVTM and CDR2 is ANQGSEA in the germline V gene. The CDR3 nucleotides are TGCAGCTCCGGGACTGGACAAGAGACCCAGTACTTC. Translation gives CSSGTGQETQYF.

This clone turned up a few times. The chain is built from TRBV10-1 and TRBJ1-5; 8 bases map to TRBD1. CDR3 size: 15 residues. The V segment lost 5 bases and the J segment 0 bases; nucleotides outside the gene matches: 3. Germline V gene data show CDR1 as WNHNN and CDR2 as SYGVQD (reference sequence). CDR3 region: CASSKDRGSNQPQHF. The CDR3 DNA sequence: TGCGCCAGCAGTAAAGACAGGGGTAGCAATCAGCCCCAGCATTTT.

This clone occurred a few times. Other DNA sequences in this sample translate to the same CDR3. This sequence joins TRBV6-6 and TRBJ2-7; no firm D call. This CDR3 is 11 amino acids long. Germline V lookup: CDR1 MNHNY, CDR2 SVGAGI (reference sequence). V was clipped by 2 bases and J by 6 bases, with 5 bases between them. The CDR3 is CASSYKGEQYF. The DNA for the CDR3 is TGTGCCAGCAGTTACAAGGGCGAGCAGTACTTC.

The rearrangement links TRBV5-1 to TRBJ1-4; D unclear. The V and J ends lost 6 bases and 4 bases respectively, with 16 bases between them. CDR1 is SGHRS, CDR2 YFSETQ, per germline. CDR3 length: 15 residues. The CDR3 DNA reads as TGCGCCAGCAAAGACCCGGAGACCATTAATGAAAAACTGTTTTTT. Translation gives CASKDPETINEKLFF. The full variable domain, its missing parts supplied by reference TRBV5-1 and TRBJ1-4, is KAGVTQTPRYLIKTRGQQVTLSCSPISGHRSVSWYQQTPGQGLQFLFEYFSETQRNKGNFPGRFSGRQFSNSRSEMNVSTLELGDSALYLCASKDPETINEKLFFGSGTQLSVL.

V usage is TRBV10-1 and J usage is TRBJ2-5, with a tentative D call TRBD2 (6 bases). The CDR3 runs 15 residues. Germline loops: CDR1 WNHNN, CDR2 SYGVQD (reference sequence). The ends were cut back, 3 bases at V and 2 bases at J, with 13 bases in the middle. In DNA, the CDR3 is TGCGCCAGCAGTGACGGCGGGACGGGGCAAGAGACCCAGTACTTC. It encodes CASSDGGTGQETQYF.

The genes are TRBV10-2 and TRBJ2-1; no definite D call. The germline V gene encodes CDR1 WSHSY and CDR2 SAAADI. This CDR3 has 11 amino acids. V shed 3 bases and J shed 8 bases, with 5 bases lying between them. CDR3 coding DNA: TGCGCCAGCAGTGATTGGGATGAGCAGTTCTTC. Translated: CASSDWDEQFF.

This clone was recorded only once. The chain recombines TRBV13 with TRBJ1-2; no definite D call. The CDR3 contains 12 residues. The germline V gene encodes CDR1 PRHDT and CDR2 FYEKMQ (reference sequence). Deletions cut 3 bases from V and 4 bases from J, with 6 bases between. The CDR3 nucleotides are TGTGCCAGCAGCTTGCGGGGCTATGGCTACACCTTC. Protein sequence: CASSLRGYGYTF. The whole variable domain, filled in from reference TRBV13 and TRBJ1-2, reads AAGVIQSPRHLIKEKRETATLKCYPIPRHDTVYWYQQGPGQDPQFLISFYEKMQSDKGSIPDRFSAQQFSDYHSELNMSSLELGDSALYFCASSLRGYGYTFGSGTRLTVV.

This CDR3 reads CASSLDRRNTEAFF. The CDR3 DNA follows: TGTGCCAGCAGCTTAGATAGGAGAAACACTGAAGCTTTCTTT. The chain links TRBV7-2 to TRBJ1-1; D unclear. Looked up from germline, CDR1 is SGHTA and CDR2 is FQGNSA. The V and J ends lost 1 base and 2 bases respectively, with 8 bases between them. The CDR3 loop spans 14 amino acids. The full variable domain, its missing parts supplied by reference TRBV7-2 and TRBJ1-1, is GAGVSQSPSNKVTEKGKDVELRCDPISGHTALYWYRQSLGQGLEFLIYFQGNSAPDKSGLPSDRFSAERTGGSVSTLTIQRTQQEDSAVYLCASSLDRRNTEAFFGQGTRLTVV.

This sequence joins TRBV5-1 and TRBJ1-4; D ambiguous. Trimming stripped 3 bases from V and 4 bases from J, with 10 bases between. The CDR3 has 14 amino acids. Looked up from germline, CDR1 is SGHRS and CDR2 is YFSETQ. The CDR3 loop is CASSSDGFNEKLFF. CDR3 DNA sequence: TGCGCCAGCAGCTCGGACGGATTTAATGAAAAACTGTTTTTT.

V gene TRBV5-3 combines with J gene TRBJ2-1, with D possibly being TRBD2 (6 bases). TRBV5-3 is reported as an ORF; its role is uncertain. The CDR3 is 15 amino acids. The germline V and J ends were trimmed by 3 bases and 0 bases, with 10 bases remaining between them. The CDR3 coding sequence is TGTGCCAGAAGCTGGGGACTCCTCTCCTACAATGAGCAGTTCTTC. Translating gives CARSWGLLSYNEQFF.

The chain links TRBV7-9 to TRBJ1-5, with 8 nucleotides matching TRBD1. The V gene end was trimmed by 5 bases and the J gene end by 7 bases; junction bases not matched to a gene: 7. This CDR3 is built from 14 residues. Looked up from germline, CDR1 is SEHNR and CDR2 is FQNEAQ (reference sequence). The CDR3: CASSRQGSGQPQHF. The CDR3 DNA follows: TGTGCCAGCAGCCGACAGGGGTCGGGCCAGCCCCAGCATTTT.

CDR3 sequence: CASVFQPQHF. CDR3 nucleotide sequence: TGTGCCAGCGTTTTCCAGCCCCAGCATTTT. The J gene is TRBJ1-5, the V gene TRBV28; no reliable D call. The germline V gene encodes CDR1 MDHEN and CDR2 SYDVKM. Trimming took off 8 bases at V and 7 bases at J, with 6 bases between the two ends. There are 10 residues in the CDR3.

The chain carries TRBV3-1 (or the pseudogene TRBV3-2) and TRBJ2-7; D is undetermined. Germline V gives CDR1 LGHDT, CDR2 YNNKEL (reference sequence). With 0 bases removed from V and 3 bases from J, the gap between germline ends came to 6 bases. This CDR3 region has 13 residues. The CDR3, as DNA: TGTGCCAGCAGCCAAGATCCGTACTACGAGCAGTACTTC. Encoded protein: CASSQDPYYEQYF.

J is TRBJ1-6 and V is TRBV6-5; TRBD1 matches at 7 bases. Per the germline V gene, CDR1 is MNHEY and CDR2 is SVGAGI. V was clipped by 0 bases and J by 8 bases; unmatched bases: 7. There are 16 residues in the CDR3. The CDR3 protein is CASSYSRGQGYSPLHF. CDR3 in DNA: TGTGCCAGCAGTTACTCGAGGGGGCAAGGCTATTCACCCCTCCACTTT.

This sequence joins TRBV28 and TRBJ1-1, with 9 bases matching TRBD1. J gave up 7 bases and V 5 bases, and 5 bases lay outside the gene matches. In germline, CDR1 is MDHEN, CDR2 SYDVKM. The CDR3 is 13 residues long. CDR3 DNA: TGTGCCAGCAGTCCGGGACAGGGTGTTGAAGCTTTCTTT. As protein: CASSPGQGVEAFF. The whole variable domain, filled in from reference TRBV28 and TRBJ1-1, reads DVKVTQSSRYLVKRTGEKVFLECVQDMDHENMFWYRQDPGLGLRLIYFSYDVKMKEKGDIPEGYSVSREKKERFSLILESASTNQTSMYLCASSPGQGVEAFFGQGTRLTVV.

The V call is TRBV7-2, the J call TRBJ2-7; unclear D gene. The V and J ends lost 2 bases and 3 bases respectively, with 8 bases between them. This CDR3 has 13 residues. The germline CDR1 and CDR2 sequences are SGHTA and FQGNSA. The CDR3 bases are TGTGCCAGCAGCTTATTCCAGGACTACGAGCAGTACTTC. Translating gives CASSLFQDYEQYF.

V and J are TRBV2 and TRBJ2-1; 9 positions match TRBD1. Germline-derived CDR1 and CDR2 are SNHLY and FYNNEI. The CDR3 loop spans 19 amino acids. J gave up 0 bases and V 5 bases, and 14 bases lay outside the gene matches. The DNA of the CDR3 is TGTGCCAGCAGTTTTACCGGGACAGGGAGGTTAAGCTCCTACAATGAGCAGTTCTTC. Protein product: CASSFTGTGRLSSYNEQFF.

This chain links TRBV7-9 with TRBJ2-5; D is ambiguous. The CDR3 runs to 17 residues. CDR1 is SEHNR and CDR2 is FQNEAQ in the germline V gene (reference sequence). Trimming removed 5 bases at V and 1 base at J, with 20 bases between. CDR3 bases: TGTGCCAGCAGCCGGGTTGGATCCCCAAAAACCCAAGAGACCCAGTACTTC. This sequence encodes CASSRVGSPKTQETQYF.

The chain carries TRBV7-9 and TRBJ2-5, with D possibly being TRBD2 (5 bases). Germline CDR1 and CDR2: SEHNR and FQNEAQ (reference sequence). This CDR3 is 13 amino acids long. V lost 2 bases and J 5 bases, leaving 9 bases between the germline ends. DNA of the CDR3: TGTGCCAGCAGCTTAAGCGGTCCGGAGACCCAGTACTTC. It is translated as CASSLSGPETQYF.

CDR3: CARGPRDRGNQPQHF. CDR3 nucleotide sequence: TGTGCCAGAGGGCCTAGGGACAGGGGCAATCAGCCCCAGCATTTT. This sequence joins TRBV6-4 and TRBJ1-5, with 9 bases aligning to TRBD1. Germline V lookup: CDR1 MRHNA, CDR2 SNTAGT. This CDR3 has 15 residues. After removal of 9 bases from V and 2 bases from J, the junction contained 8 bases not matched to a gene.

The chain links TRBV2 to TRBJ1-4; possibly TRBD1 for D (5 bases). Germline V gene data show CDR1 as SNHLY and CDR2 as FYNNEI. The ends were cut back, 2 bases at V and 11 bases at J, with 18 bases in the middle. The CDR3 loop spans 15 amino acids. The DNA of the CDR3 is TGTGCCAGCAGTGAAACACCACAGTCAGGGTATAAACTGTTTTTT. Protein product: CASSETPQSGYKLFF. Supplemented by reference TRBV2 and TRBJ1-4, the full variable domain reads EPEVTQTPSHQVTQMGQEVILRCVPISNHLYFYWYRQILGQKVEFLVSFYNNEISEKSEIFDDQFSVERPDGSNFTLKIRSTKLEDSAMYFCASSETPQSGYKLFFGSGTQLSVL.

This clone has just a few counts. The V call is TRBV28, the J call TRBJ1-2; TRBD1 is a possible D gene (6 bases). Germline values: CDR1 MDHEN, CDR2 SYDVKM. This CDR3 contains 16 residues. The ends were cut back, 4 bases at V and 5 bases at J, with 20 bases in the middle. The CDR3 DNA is TGTGCCAGCAGTTCGGAACAGGGTGTGGGTTTTTATGGCTACACCTTC. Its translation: CASSSEQGVGFYGYTF.

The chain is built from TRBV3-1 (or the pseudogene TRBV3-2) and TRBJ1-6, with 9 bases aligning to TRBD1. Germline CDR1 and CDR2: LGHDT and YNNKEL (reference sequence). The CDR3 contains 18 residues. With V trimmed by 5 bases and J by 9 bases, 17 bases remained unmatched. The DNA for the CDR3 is TGTGCCAGCAGCTCCCGGCTGGCGGGACAGGGTTTTCGTTCACCCCTCCACTTT. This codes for CASSSRLAGQGFRSPLHF.